The 18 T cell receptor beta chains below were found in one sample sequenced in a study of cytomegalovirus exposure and HLA in healthy donors. The PCR had 60 Vbeta and 13 Jbeta primers. Sequencing used immunoSEQ multiplex PCR; TCRdb keeps in-frame clones, though not all of them. The data hold fewer than 200,000 clones, with 75% to 85% observed a single time. Sequencing input: PBMCs. The receptors stem from a woman in her 30s in good health and CMV-seronegative.

The chain employs TRBV28 and TRBJ2-1; 7 bases agree with TRBD1. The CDR3 has 15 amino acids. Trimming cost V 4 bases and J 5 bases; bases outside gene matches: 8. Germline-derived CDR1 and CDR2 are MDHEN and SYDVKM. CDR3 sequence reads: CASSSGQVRHNEQFF. DNA of the CDR3: TGTGCCAGCAGTTCTGGACAGGTACGCCACAATGAGCAGTTCTTC.

The chain uses TRBV27 and TRBJ2-7, with D possibly being TRBD1 (5 bases). This CDR3 region has 12 residues. Germline CDR1 reads MNHEY; CDR2 reads SMNVEV (reference sequence). V was cut by 7 bases and J by 2 bases, with 9 bases left in between. The CDR3 region has the DNA TGTGCCAGCACCTCGGACACCTACGAGCAGTACTTC. Translated, it gives CASTSDTYEQYF.

This chain joins TRBV9 and TRBJ1-3; TRBD1 is a possible D gene (5 bases). This CDR3 is 14 amino acids long. Trimming removed 3 bases from V and 0 bases from J, with 7 bases in between. CDR1 is SGDLS, CDR2 YYNGEE, per germline. This chain's CDR3 is CASSAGSSGNTIYF. The CDR3, as DNA: TGTGCCAGCAGCGCAGGGTCCTCTGGAAACACCATATATTTT.

The V gene is TRBV5-6, the J gene TRBJ2-7, with D maybe TRBD2 (5 bases). CDR3 length: 14 amino acids. With 4 bases removed from V and 1 base from J, the gap between germline ends came to 12 bases. Per the germline V gene, CDR1 is SGHDT and CDR2 is YYEEEE. CDR3 sequence: CASSPRTGSYEQYF. Here the CDR3 DNA reads TGTGCCAGCAGCCCCCGGACGGGGTCCTACGAGCAGTACTTC.

This clone was counted once. V and J are TRBV13 and TRBJ2-5, with D possibly being TRBD1 (7 bases). CDR1 is PRHDT, CDR2 FYEKMQ, per germline (reference sequence). This CDR3 has 14 residues. V was pared by 4 bases and J by 5 bases, with 14 bases between. The CDR3 nucleotides are TGTGCCAGCAGCTCAGATCCAGGGGGGGAGACCCAGTACTTC. Translation gives CASSSDPGGETQYF.

The genes are TRBV9 and TRBJ2-7; TRBD1 matches 12 bases. This CDR3 region has 15 residues. Looked up from germline, CDR1 is SGDLS and CDR2 is YYNGEE. With V trimmed by 3 bases and J by 4 bases, 5 bases remained unmatched. Written as DNA, the CDR3 is TGTGCCAGCAGCGCCGGGACAGGGGGCCTTTACGAGCAGTACTTC. It codes for CASSAGTGGLYEQYF. Using reference TRBV9 and TRBJ2-7 for the parts outside the CDR3, the full variable domain is DSGVTQTPKHLITATGQRVTLRCSPRSGDLSVYWYQQSLDQGLQFLIQYYNGEERAKGNILERFSAQQFPDLHSELNLSSLELGDSALYFCASSAGTGGLYEQYFGPGTRLTVT.

The rearrangement links TRBV15 to TRBJ2-7, with TRBD2 identical over 9 bases. V was pared by 0 bases and J by 6 bases, with 6 bases of the junction left unmatched. The length of the CDR3 is 15 residues. Germline V CDR1 and CDR2: LNHNV, YYDKDF (reference sequence). Here the CDR3 DNA reads TGTGCCACCAGCAGAGATCTCGCGGGGGGGCGCGAGCAGTACTTC. As protein: CATSRDLAGGREQYF.

In DNA form, the CDR3 reads TGTGCCAGTAGGTACAGGGGAATCAACACTGAAGCTTTCTTT. It encodes CASRYRGINTEAFF. The chain has TRBV19 and TRBJ1-1; TRBD1 aligns across 7 bases. J gave up 2 bases and V 6 bases, and 6 bases lay outside the gene matches. CDR3 length: 14 residues. Germline V lookup: CDR1 LNHDA, CDR2 SQIVND (reference sequence). Together with reference TRBV19 and TRBJ1-1, the CDR3 gives the full variable domain: DGGITQSPKYLFRKEGQNVTLSCEQNLNHDAMYWYRQDPGQGLRLIYYSQIVNDFQKGDIAEGYSVSREKKESFPLTVTSAQKNPTAFYLCASRYRGINTEAFFGQGTRLTVV.

The chain links TRBV18 to TRBJ1-5; 7 positions match TRBD1. Germline CDR1 and CDR2: KGHSH and LQKENI. Germline trimming cut 3 bases from V and 0 bases from J; bases unmatched to any gene: 11. CDR3 length: 18 residues. CDR3 nucleotide sequence: TGTGCCAGCTCACCGGGGGGACAGAGCCTTAGTAGCAATCAGCCCCAGCATTTT. Translating gives CASSPGGQSLSSNQPQHF.

The chain couples TRBV28 to TRBJ2-1, with 10 bases that match TRBD2. The J segment lost 2 bases and the V segment lost 6 bases, leaving 7 bases of the junction unmatched. CDR3 length: 16 residues. The germline gives CDR1 MDHEN, CDR2 SYDVKM. CDR3 DNA sequence: TGTGCCAGCAGCCCGGCCCTAGCGGGGGCCTACAATGAGCAGTTCTTC. Translating gives CASSPALAGAYNEQFF.

A word on this clone: The sample has other DNA sequences that encode this CDR3 too. The V gene is TRBV18, the J gene TRBJ2-7; possibly TRBD2 for D (6 bases). Trimming pared 3 bases from V and 0 bases from J, leaving 6 bases between. Germline loops: CDR1 KGHSH, CDR2 LQKENI. The length of the CDR3 is 13 residues. The CDR3 DNA is TGTGCCAGCTCACCCGGGGGCTCCTACGAGCAGTACTTC. This sequence encodes CASSPGGSYEQYF.

The chain is built from TRBV19 and TRBJ1-5; weak D call: TRBD1 (5 bases). Germline V lookup: CDR1 LNHDA, CDR2 SQIVND (reference sequence). This CDR3 is built from 13 residues. V was pared by 8 bases and J by 7 bases, with 15 bases between. The CDR3 spells CASSSQGGQPQHF. DNA for the CDR3: TGTGCCAGTTCGAGCCAGGGCGGCCAGCCCCAGCATTTT. Full variable domain (missing parts from reference TRBV19 and TRBJ1-5): DGGITQSPKYLFRKEGQNVTLSCEQNLNHDAMYWYRQDPGQGLRLIYYSQIVNDFQKGDIAEGYSVSREKKESFPLTVTSAQKNPTAFYLCASSSQGGQPQHFGDGTRLSIL.

This chain links TRBV9 with TRBJ2-2; 14 bases match TRBD2. With V trimmed by 3 bases and J by 5 bases, 6 bases remained unmatched. This CDR3 comprises 17 residues. Germline V CDR1 and CDR2: SGDLS, YYNGEE. Here the CDR3 DNA reads TGTGCCAGCAGCGAGACTAGCGGGAGGGCCAGAACCGGGGAGCTGTTTTTT. Protein sequence: CASSETSGRARTGELFF. The full variable domain, with the rest looked up from reference TRBV9 and TRBJ2-2, is DSGVTQTPKHLITATGQRVTLRCSPRSGDLSVYWYQQSLDQGLQFLIQYYNGEERAKGNILERFSAQQFPDLHSELNLSSLELGDSALYFCASSETSGRARTGELFFGEGSRLTVL.

The J gene is TRBJ2-3, the V gene TRBV4-1; 7 bases align to TRBD2. The CDR3 totals 18 residues. Germline-derived CDR1 and CDR2 are MGHRA and YSYEKL. V shed 1 base and J 5 bases; nucleotides not matched to a gene: 15. CDR3 residues: CASSQGLRTRRMGDTQYF. CDR3 bases: TGCGCCAGCAGCCAAGGTTTACGGACTAGGAGGATGGGAGATACGCAGTATTTT.

The J gene is TRBJ1-5, the V gene TRBV15, with a possible D match to TRBD1 (5 bases). CDR3 length equals 15 residues. The V gene lost 2 bases and the J gene lost 6 bases, with 14 bases spanning the gap. Germline CDR1 LNHNV, CDR2 YYDKDF (reference sequence). The CDR3 region is CATSRQGSITQPQHF. The CDR3 DNA reads TGTGCCACCAGCAGACAGGGAAGTATCACTCAGCCCCAGCATTTT.

A few counts support this clone. The chain recombines TRBV5-4 with TRBJ1-1; D remains unclear. The CDR3 length is 13 residues. Trimming cost V 4 bases and J 7 bases, with 14 bases left between them. Germline CDR1 and CDR2: SGHNT and YYREEE (reference sequence). For the CDR3, the DNA is TGTGCCAGCAGCGCGCGGGATAAGATTGAAGCTTTCTTT. This gives the protein CASSARDKIEAFF.

The chain is built from TRBV6-6 and TRBJ2-1; D is unresolved. Trimming shortened V by 6 bases and J by 5 bases, and 8 bases separated the two germline ends. The CDR3 is 12 amino acids. Looked up from germline, CDR1 is MNHNY and CDR2 is SVGAGI (reference sequence). This CDR3 is CASRRLDNEQFF. CDR3 DNA sequence: TGTGCCAGCAGGCGGCTGGACAATGAGCAGTTCTTC.

V is TRBV5-6 and J is TRBJ1-1; D unresolved. The CDR3 contains 13 residues. Germline CDR1 SGHDT, CDR2 YYEEEE. The ends were cut back, 3 bases at V and 5 bases at J, with 11 bases in the middle. CDR3 loop: CASSYAGATEAFF. The CDR3 coding sequence is TGTGCCAGCAGCTACGCCGGAGCAACTGAAGCTTTCTTT.